This entry lists 21 T cell receptor beta chains sequenced from one sample in a study of T cells in Graves' hyperthyroidism and ophthalmopathy (dated by TCRdb to about 2019). Library creation used multiplex PCR. The listed sequencing device is Illumina HiSeq 2000. Amplification of TCR beta CDR3 regions was carried out from RNA transcripts. A first-round RT-PCR of the TCR CDR3 used the HTBI primer set with the Qiagen OneStep RT-PCR kit. TCRdb passed the public sequencing reads through fastp at Q25 and MiXCR, retaining productive beta sequences. Rows are combined by CDR3 protein, so each entry shows the most common genes and DNA. This sample has about 480,000 distinct CDR3 sequences in its table, and approximately 15% of those were observed once. The top ten clones comprise about a sixth of the sample. The sequenced material came from blood. The receptors were gathered from a woman aged 18-29 years with Graves' hyperthyroidism.

The gene calls are TRBV9 and TRBJ1-4; D not certain. Germline CDR1 SGDLS, CDR2 YYNGEE. Trimming left V 1 base short and J 7 bases short, with 11 bases between. There are 14 residues in the CDR3. The DNA for the CDR3 is TGTGCCAGCAGCGTAAGCGGGATGGGTGAAAAACTGTTTTTT. Amino acid sequence: CASSVSGMGEKLFF. The complete variable domain, with remaining parts taken from reference TRBV9 and TRBJ1-4, reads DSGVTQTPKHLITATGQRVTLRCSPRSGDLSVYWYQQSLDQGLQFLIQYYNGEERAKGNILERFSAQQFPDLHSELNLSSLELGDSALYFCASSVSGMGEKLFFGSGTQLSVL.

The chain has TRBV19 and TRBJ1-3; no firm D call. CDR1 is LNHDA and CDR2 is SQIVND in the germline V gene (reference sequence). V lost 3 bases and J 8 bases, leaving 17 bases between the germline ends. The CDR3 has 15 residues. The CDR3 bases are TGTGCCAGTAGTATCGCGGGAAACTCGGCGTACACCATATATTTT. Translated, it gives CASSIAGNSAYTIYF.

This clonotype was seen many times. The rearrangement uses TRBV5-1 and TRBJ2-1, with 12 bases matching TRBD2. The CDR3 totals 19 residues. Unmatched junction bases numbered 8, after V lost 1 base and J lost 0 bases. Germline lookup yields CDR1 SGHRS and CDR2 YFSETQ. The CDR3 spells CASSLLGLAGSSSYNEQFF. The CDR3 DNA follows: TGCGCCAGCAGCTTGCTGGGACTAGCGGGTTCAAGCTCCTACAATGAGCAGTTCTTC.

In the case of this clonotype: A much larger clone differs from this one at a single base, so this may be a read error. The CDR3 loop reads CASSSYRDYGYTF. The CDR3 DNA is TGTGCCAGCTCATCCTACAGAGACTATGGCTACACCTTC. The chain carries TRBV18 and TRBJ1-2; no reliable D call. The CDR3 is 13 amino acids. The V end lost 5 bases, the J end lost 3 bases, and 10 bases lay between the germline ends. Germline V CDR1 and CDR2: KGHSH, LQKENI. The whole variable domain, remainder taken from reference TRBV18 and TRBJ1-2, is NAGVMQNPRHLVRRRGQEARLRCSPMKGHSHVYWYRQLPEEGLKFMVYLQKENIIDESGMPKERFSAEFPKEGPSILRIQQVVRGDSAAYFCASSSYRDYGYTFGSGTRLTVV.

This clonotype was picked up many times. V and J are TRBV19 and TRBJ1-6, with D unresolved. The CDR3 contains 12 residues. The ends were cut back, 6 bases at V and 10 bases at J, with 10 bases in the middle. The V gene's germline CDR1 is LNHDA and CDR2 SQIVND (reference sequence). CDR3: CASRGFESPLHF. The CDR3 DNA reads as TGTGCCAGTAGGGGATTTGAGTCACCCCTCCACTTT.

This clonotype was recorded at least ten times. The chain uses TRBV12-3 or TRBV12-4 and TRBJ2-4, with no clear D. Trimming shortened V by 3 bases and J by 0 bases, and 12 bases separated the two germline ends. This CDR3 region has 16 residues. CDR3: CASSFGSFRAKNIQYF. CDR3 bases: TGTGCCAGCAGTTTCGGTAGCTTCCGAGCCAAAAACATTCAGTACTTC.

This clonotype has at least ten counts. The chain employs TRBV7-2 and TRBJ1-1; tentative D call: TRBD1 (5 bases). The CDR3 totals 14 residues. V was shortened by 3 bases and J by 0 bases, with 8 bases between the two germline ends. Germline lookup yields CDR1 SGHTA and CDR2 FQGNSA. CDR3 sequence (DNA): TGTGCCAGCAGCTTCGACAGCATGAACACTGAAGCTTTCTTT. Its translation is CASSFDSMNTEAFF.

This clonotype came up a few times. The gene calls are TRBV20-1 and TRBJ2-1; 8 bases are a match to TRBD2. Trimming took 0 bases from V and 7 from J; bases not matched to a gene: 2. This CDR3 has 13 amino acids. The germline gives CDR1 DFQATT, CDR2 SNEGSKA (reference sequence). As DNA, the CDR3 is TGCAGTGCTAGAGACCGCGGGGGGAATGAGCAGTTCTTC. Protein product: CSARDRGGNEQFF.

This clonotype was seen repeatedly, ten times or more. DNA for the CDR3: TGTGCCACCAGCAGAGATGTGCAAGAGACCCAGTACTTC. Protein: CATSRDVQETQYF. The genes are TRBV15 and TRBJ2-5; D remains unclear. The CDR3 is 13 amino acids. Deletions cut 0 bases from V and 2 bases from J, with 4 bases between. Germline assignment: CDR1 LNHNV and CDR2 YYDKDF (reference sequence).

The CDR3 loop is CASSIRQDFQAFF. The CDR3 DNA reads as TGTGCCAGTAGTATCCGACAGGATTTTCAAGCTTTCTTT. The gene calls are TRBV19 and TRBJ1-1; maybe TRBD1 (6 bases). CDR1 and CDR2 (germline): LNHDA, SQIVND (reference sequence). Trimming removed 3 bases at V and 9 bases at J, with 14 bases between. The CDR3 is 13 amino acids.

The sample holds many counts of this clonotype. The chain couples TRBV7-2 to TRBJ1-2; D gene uncertain. CDR3 length: 14 amino acids. Germline V gene sequence: CDR1 SGHTA, CDR2 FQGNSA. The V end lost 5 bases, the J end lost 1 base, and 11 bases lay between the germline ends. CDR3 DNA: TGTGCCAGCAGCGGAGACACGTTTAACTATGGCTACACCTTC. Its protein is CASSGDTFNYGYTF.

This clonotype was detected many times. The rearrangement links TRBV5-1 to TRBJ1-3, with D perhaps matching TRBD1 (6 bases). Germline lookup yields CDR1 SGHRS and CDR2 YFSETQ. The CDR3 is 17 residues long. The germline V and J ends were trimmed by 0 bases and 0 bases, with 13 bases remaining between them. CDR3 region: CASSLAQGTLSGNTIYF. The CDR3 nucleotides read TGCGCCAGCAGCTTGGCCCAGGGGACCCTCTCTGGAAACACCATATATTTT.

At least ten counts were recorded for this clonotype. The chain carries TRBV28 and TRBJ2-5; D is perhaps TRBD2 (5 bases). With 2 bases removed from V and 1 base from J, the gap between germline ends came to 8 bases. This CDR3 contains 14 residues. CDR1 is MDHEN, CDR2 SYDVKM, per germline. CDR3 nucleotides: TGTGCCAGCAGTTTACCCCGGGGCCAAGAGACCCAGTACTTC. This translates into CASSLPRGQETQYF.

This clonotype was found many times. The gene calls are TRBV6-1 and TRBJ2-2, with 11 bases that match TRBD1. J lost 4 bases, V lost 5 bases, and 6 bases had no gene match. Germline V CDR1 and CDR2: MNHNS, SASEGT. The CDR3 runs 16 residues. This CDR3 reads CASSISGTGGTGELFF. The CDR3 bases are TGTGCCAGCAGTATATCCGGGACAGGGGGCACCGGGGAGCTGTTTTTT.

This clonotype occurred a few times. The CDR3 sequence is CASSLSSGGSTEAFF. DNA of the CDR3: TGCGCCAGCAGCTTATCTTCAGGGGGAAGCACTGAAGCTTTCTTT. The chain joins TRBV5-1 to TRBJ1-1; 7 bases map to TRBD1. The CDR3 is 15 amino acids. V shed 2 bases, J shed 4 bases, and the junction held 8 bases outside the gene matches. The germline V gene has CDR1 SGHRS and CDR2 YFSETQ.

This rearrangement joins TRBV12-3 or TRBV12-4 to TRBJ2-5; TRBD1 matches 7 bases. The ends lost 6 bases at V and 5 bases at J; junction bases unmatched: 6. There are 13 residues in the CDR3. CDR3 sequence (DNA): TGTGCCAGCAGGCCGACAGGGTACGAGACCCAGTACTTC. The encoded protein is CASRPTGYETQYF.

The gene calls are TRBV6-2 or TRBV6-3 and TRBJ2-1; 11 nucleotides match TRBD2. Germline assignment: CDR1 MNHEY and CDR2 SVGEGT. This CDR3 contains 17 residues. V shed 0 bases and J 5 bases; nucleotides not matched to a gene: 6. The CDR3 DNA reads as TGTGCCAGCAGTTACTCGCTAGCGGGAGGACCCAACAATGAGCAGTTCTTC. Amino acid sequence: CASSYSLAGGPNNEQFF.

V is TRBV20-1 and J is TRBJ2-7, with 8 nucleotides matching TRBD1. V gave up 6 bases and J gave up 5 bases; unmatched junction bases: 12. The CDR3 is 14 amino acids. In germline, CDR1 is DFQATT, CDR2 SNEGSKA (reference sequence). CDR3 amino acids: CSAESPGQVHEQYF. The CDR3 DNA reads as TGCAGTGCAGAGTCCCCGGGACAGGTCCACGAGCAGTACTTC.

This clonotype has a count of ten or more. The genes are TRBV27 and TRBJ2-4; D gene unclear. The CDR3 spans 15 residues. Trimming took off 5 bases at V and 0 bases at J, with 11 bases between the two ends. Germline V gene data show CDR1 as MNHEY and CDR2 as SMNVEV (reference sequence). For the CDR3, the DNA is TGTGCCAGCAGTATACCGGGCCTAGCCAAAAACATTCAGTACTTC. Encoded protein: CASSIPGLAKNIQYF.

This clonotype showed up many times. The chain is built from TRBV12-3 or TRBV12-4 and TRBJ1-6; D is ambiguous. CDR3 length equals 14 residues. The V and J ends lost 6 bases and 6 bases respectively, with 12 bases between them. The CDR3: CASRPGWGNSPLHF. The CDR3 DNA is TGTGCCAGCAGGCCGGGTTGGGGTAATTCACCCCTCCACTTT.

This chain links TRBV5-8 with TRBJ2-1, with 8 nucleotides matching TRBD2. Per germline, CDR1 SGHTS and CDR2 YDEGEE. Trimming took 4 bases from V and 6 from J; bases not matched to a gene: 9. The CDR3 runs to 15 residues. CDR3 sequence: CASSPGTSLANEQFF. The CDR3 bases are TGTGCCAGCAGCCCCGGGACTAGTCTAGCCAATGAGCAGTTCTTC.